This passage covers 15 T cell receptor beta chains from one sample sequenced in a study of shared clonotypes between healthy human individuals. Generated by immunoSEQ multiplex PCR, the TCRdb table keeps only in-frame clones and is missing some. Of some 350,000 clones detected, about 74% appear once; the ten largest clones hold 10%. The sequenced sample was memory CD4+ T cells sorted from blood. Subset noted: CD45RA-negative fraction. The source of these receptors is a man aged 25 to 45 in good health.

This clone was seen a handful of times. This chain joins TRBV27 and TRBJ1-1; D gene ambiguous. The germline gives CDR1 MNHEY, CDR2 SMNVEV (reference sequence). This CDR3 has 14 residues. V was trimmed by 5 bases and J by 4 bases, leaving 14 bases between them. The CDR3 region has the DNA TGTGCCAGCAGTCCCCTAGCGCGGTTCACTGAAGCTTTCTTT. Protein product: CASSPLARFTEAFF.

The rearrangement joins TRBV30 to TRBJ2-7, with TRBD1 matching over 8 bases. V lost 8 bases, J lost 5 bases, and 8 bases stayed unmatched. Germline V gene lookup returns CDR1 GTSNPN and CDR2 SVGIG (reference sequence). CDR3 size: 12 residues. The CDR3 DNA follows: TGTGCCCTCGCGCAGGGGGCCCACGAGCAGTACTTC. Its protein is CALAQGAHEQYF. Variable domain in full (rest from reference TRBV30 and TRBJ2-7): SQTIHQWPATLVQPVGSPLSLECTVEGTSNPNLYWYRQAAGRGLQLLFYSVGIGQISSEVPQNLSASRPQDRQFILSSKKLLLSDSGFYLCALAQGAHEQYFGPGTRLTVT.

The gene calls are TRBV10-3 and TRBJ2-5; 8 bases map to TRBD1. With V trimmed by 5 bases and J by 9 bases, 8 bases remained unmatched. The V gene's germline CDR1 is ENHRY and CDR2 SYGVKD. The CDR3 contains 13 residues. The CDR3 sequence is CAISFRTGLAQYF. DNA for the CDR3: TGTGCCATCAGTTTCCGGACAGGGTTGGCCCAGTACTTC.

As for this clone: This may arise from a read error, as a much more abundant clone is one base away. The chain couples TRBV11-3 to TRBJ2-2, with D possibly TRBD1 on 6 matching bases. The CDR3 consists of 15 residues. In germline, CDR1 is SGHNT, CDR2 YENEEA. V was trimmed by 1 base and J by 1 base, leaving 7 bases between them. The CDR3 loop reads CASSLATGNTGELFF. The CDR3 nucleotides are TGTGCCAGCAGCTTAGCGACAGGGAACACCGGGGAGCTGTTTTTT.

In DNA, the CDR3 is TGTGCCAGCTTAAGGACAGGGCACGAGCAGTACTTC. Translating it yields CASLRTGHEQYF. This sequence joins TRBV2 and TRBJ2-7; TRBD1 matches at 8 bases. Per the germline V gene, CDR1 is SNHLY and CDR2 is FYNNEI. The trim removed 8 bases at V and 5 bases at J, leaving 5 bases unmatched. The CDR3 length is 12 residues.

Points on this clone: This sample also contains other DNA sequences that code for the same CDR3. The gene calls are TRBV18 and TRBJ1-3; D unresolved. The CDR3 consists of 13 residues. V was cut by 2 bases and J by 1 base, with 3 bases left in between. Germline V gives CDR1 KGHSH, CDR2 LQKENI. The CDR3 reads CASSPGSGNTIYF. The CDR3 DNA follows: TGTGCCAGCTCACCAGGATCTGGAAACACCATATATTTT.

The chain employs TRBV11-3 and TRBJ2-1; no clear D. The V gene lost 0 bases and the J gene lost 8 bases, with 5 bases spanning the gap. The CDR3 loop spans 12 amino acids. Germline V CDR1 and CDR2: SGHNT, YENEEA. CDR3 loop: CASSLDTHEQFF. CDR3 nucleotide sequence: TGTGCCAGCAGCTTAGATACTCATGAGCAGTTCTTC. Filled out from reference TRBV11-3 and TRBJ2-1, the complete variable domain reads EAGVVQSPRYKIIEKKQPVAFWCNPISGHNTLYWYLQNLGQGPELLIRYENEEAVDDSQLPKDRFSAERLKGVDSTLKIQPAELGDSAVYLCASSLDTHEQFFGPGTRLTVL.

This sequence joins TRBV27 and TRBJ2-7, with 11 bases identical to TRBD2. The length of the CDR3 is 17 residues. The germline gives CDR1 MNHEY, CDR2 SMNVEV (reference sequence). Losses at the gene ends were 0 bases for V and 4 bases for J; bases not matched to a gene: 8. The CDR3 DNA follows: TGTGCCAGCAGTTTATCTAGCGGGAGGGCCTACCCGTACGAGCAGTACTTC. Amino acid sequence: CASSLSSGRAYPYEQYF.

In its sample, this clone was seen a few times. This chain joins TRBV10-1 and TRBJ1-5; D unresolved. Trimming removed 8 bases from V and 3 bases from J, with 11 bases in between. The CDR3 covers 13 residues. From germline, CDR1 is WNHNN and CDR2 SYGVQD (reference sequence). The CDR3 spells CASRGPLNQPQHF. The CDR3 DNA reads as TGCGCCAGCCGAGGGCCACTCAATCAGCCCCAGCATTTT.

The rearrangement joins TRBV30 to TRBJ1-4; D possibly corresponds to TRBD1 (6 bases). Germline V lookup: CDR1 GTSNPN, CDR2 SVGIG (reference sequence). This CDR3 comprises 16 residues. The V end was cut by 2 bases, the J end by 0 bases, with 13 bases between. DNA for the CDR3: TGTGCCTGGAGTCGGGGGGCTACTGCAACTAATGAAAAACTGTTTTTT. Its translation: CAWSRGATATNEKLFF.

The V and J genes are TRBV27 and TRBJ1-3, with 8 nucleotides matching TRBD1. The germline CDR1 and CDR2 sequences are MNHEY and SMNVEV (reference sequence). This CDR3 spans 20 amino acids. V gave up 2 bases and J gave up 0 bases; unmatched junction bases: 15. The CDR3 nucleotides are TGTGCCAGCAGTTTACGTGGTGCGGGGACAGGTGCCCTCTCTGGAAACACCATATATTTT. Translated, it gives CASSLRGAGTGALSGNTIYF.

This sequence joins TRBV28 and TRBJ1-1, with 8 nucleotides matching TRBD1. There are 12 residues in the CDR3. Germline values: CDR1 MDHEN, CDR2 SYDVKM. V trimming: 5 bases; J trimming: 11 bases; junction bases outside the gene matches: 7. This CDR3 reads CASSTGQGRAFF. CDR3 DNA sequence: TGTGCCAGCAGTACAGGACAGGGACGGGCTTTCTTT.

The chain has TRBV6-1 and TRBJ2-1, with TRBD1 matching over 7 bases. CDR3 length equals 14 residues. CDR1 and CDR2 (germline): MNHNS, SASEGT. Trimming at V came to 5 bases and at J to 10 bases, leaving 11 bases not matched to a gene. Here the CDR3 reads CASSQSYRGPEQFF. CDR3 DNA sequence: TGTGCCAGCAGTCAGTCGTACAGGGGTCCAGAGCAGTTCTTC.

This clone was picked up a small number of times. The V call is TRBV5-4, the J call TRBJ2-1, with 13 bases lining up with TRBD2. The CDR3 consists of 19 residues. Trimming took 4 bases from V and 9 from J; bases not matched to a gene: 19. Germline CDR1 SGHNT, CDR2 YYREEE (reference sequence). CDR3: CASSKAGTSGMGAASEQFF. CDR3 in DNA: TGTGCCAGCAGCAAGGCCGGGACTAGCGGGATGGGGGCGGCGAGTGAGCAGTTCTTC.

The chain employs TRBV19 and TRBJ2-7; D not certain. CDR1 is LNHDA, CDR2 SQIVND, per germline (reference sequence). The V gene lost 4 bases and the J gene lost 0 bases, with 7 bases spanning the gap. The CDR3 contains 13 residues. The CDR3 loop is CASSTTASYEQYF. CDR3 coding DNA: TGTGCCAGTAGTACCACAGCCTCCTACGAGCAGTACTTC. The whole variable domain, filled in from reference TRBV19 and TRBJ2-7, reads DGGITQSPKYLFRKEGQNVTLSCEQNLNHDAMYWYRQDPGQGLRLIYYSQIVNDFQKGDIAEGYSVSREKKESFPLTVTSAQKNPTAFYLCASSTTASYEQYFGPGTRLTVT.